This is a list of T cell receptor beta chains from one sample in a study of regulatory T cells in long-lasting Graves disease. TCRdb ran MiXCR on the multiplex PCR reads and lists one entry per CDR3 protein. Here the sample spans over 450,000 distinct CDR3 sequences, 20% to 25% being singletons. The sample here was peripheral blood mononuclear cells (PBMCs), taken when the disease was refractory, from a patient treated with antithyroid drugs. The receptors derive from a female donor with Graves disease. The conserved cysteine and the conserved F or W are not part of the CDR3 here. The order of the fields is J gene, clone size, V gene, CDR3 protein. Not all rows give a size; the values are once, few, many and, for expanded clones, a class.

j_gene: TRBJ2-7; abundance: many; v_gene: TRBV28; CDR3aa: ASSSPTPSLAYEQY
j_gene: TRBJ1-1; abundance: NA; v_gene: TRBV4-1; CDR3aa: ASSQDRDVRGVGAF
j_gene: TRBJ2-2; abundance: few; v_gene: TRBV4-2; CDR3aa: ASSRPEWASTGELF
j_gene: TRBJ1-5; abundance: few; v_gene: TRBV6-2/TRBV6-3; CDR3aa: ATTEPNQPQH
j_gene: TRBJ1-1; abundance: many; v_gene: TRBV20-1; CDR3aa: SARDGPSGTEAF
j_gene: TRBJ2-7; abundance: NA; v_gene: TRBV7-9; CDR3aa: ASSLVGQGEQY
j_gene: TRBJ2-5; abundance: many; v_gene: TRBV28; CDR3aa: ASSWAGTGGIETQY
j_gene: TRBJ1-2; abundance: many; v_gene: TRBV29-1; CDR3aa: SAIDLPYGYT
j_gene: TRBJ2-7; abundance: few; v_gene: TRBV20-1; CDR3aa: SALPGGREYEQY
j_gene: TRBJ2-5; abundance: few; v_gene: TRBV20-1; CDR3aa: SARDSGQFQETQY
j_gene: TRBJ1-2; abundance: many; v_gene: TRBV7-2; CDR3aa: ASSLALGGWYGYT
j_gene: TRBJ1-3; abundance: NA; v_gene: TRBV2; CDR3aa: ASSDEGRRNTIY
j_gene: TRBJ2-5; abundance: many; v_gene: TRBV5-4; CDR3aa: ASSLWSAETQY
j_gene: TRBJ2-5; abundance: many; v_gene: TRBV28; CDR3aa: ASSLPSSGRQETQY
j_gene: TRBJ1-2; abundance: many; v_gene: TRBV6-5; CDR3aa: ASSYSGVANYGYT
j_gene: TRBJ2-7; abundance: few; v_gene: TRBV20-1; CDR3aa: SARELAGWEQY
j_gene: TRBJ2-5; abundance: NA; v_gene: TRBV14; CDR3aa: ASSQGVGEGETQY
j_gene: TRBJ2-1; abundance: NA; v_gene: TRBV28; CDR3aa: ASSLWGLGKAEQF
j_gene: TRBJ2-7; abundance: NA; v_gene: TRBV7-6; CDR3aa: ASSLGLAGGPLYDEQY
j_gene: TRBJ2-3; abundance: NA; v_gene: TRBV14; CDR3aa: ASSQGSSSTDTQY
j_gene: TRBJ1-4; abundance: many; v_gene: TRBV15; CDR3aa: ATSRDRGGFNEKLF
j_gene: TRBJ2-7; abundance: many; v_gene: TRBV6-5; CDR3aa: ASSYSRGYEQY
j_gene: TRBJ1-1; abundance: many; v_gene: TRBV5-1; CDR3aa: ASSSEGGNTEAF
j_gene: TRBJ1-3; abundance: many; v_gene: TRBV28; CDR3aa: ASSLLEGGNTIY
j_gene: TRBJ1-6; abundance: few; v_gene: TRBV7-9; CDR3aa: ASSLVARGRSPLH
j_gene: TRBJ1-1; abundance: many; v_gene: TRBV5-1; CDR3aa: ASSPAAGMNTEAF
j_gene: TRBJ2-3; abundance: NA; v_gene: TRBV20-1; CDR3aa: SASLKTPGADTQY
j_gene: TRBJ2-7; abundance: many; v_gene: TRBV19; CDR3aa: ASSIERDSNYEQY
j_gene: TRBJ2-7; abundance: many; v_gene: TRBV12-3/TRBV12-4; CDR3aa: ASSLRGSYEQY